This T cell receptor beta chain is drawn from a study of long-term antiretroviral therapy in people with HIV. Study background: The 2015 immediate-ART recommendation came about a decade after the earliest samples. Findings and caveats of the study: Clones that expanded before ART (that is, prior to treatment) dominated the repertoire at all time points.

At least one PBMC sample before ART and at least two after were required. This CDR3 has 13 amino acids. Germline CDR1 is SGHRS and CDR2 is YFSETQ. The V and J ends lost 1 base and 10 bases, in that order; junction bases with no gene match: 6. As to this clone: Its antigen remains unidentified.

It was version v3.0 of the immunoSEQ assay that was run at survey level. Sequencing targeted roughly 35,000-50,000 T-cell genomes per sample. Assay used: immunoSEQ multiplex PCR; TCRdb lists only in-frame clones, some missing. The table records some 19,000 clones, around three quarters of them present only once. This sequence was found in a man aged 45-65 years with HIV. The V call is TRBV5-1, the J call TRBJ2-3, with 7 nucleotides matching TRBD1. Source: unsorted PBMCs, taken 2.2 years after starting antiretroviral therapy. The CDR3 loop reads CASSLIGTGAQYF. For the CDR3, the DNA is TGCGCCAGCAGCTTGATTGGAACAGGGGCGCAGTATTTT.